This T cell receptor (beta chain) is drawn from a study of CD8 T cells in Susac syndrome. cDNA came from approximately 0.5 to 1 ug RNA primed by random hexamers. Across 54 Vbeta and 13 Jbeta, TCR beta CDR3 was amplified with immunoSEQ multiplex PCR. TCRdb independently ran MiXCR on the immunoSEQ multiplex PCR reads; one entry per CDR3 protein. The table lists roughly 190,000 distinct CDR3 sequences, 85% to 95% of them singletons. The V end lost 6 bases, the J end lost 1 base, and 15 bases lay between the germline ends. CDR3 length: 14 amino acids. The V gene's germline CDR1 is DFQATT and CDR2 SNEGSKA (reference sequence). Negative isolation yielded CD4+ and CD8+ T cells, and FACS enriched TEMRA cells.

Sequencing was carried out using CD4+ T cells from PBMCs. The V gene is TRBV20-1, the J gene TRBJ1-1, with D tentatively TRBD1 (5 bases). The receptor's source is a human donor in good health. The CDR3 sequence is CSAMTVFGNTEAFF. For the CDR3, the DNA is TGCAGTGCCATGACAGTCTTCGGGAACACTGAAGCTTTCTTT.